Following are 13 T cell receptor beta chains from one sample sequenced in a study of radiation and T cells in renal cell carcinoma. The time point: baseline pretreatment blood. Treatment of the sample: 15 Gy SBRT to primary tumor, nephrectomy 4 weeks later. Clones were read by immunoSEQ multiplex PCR, and TCRdb kept only the in-frame ones, dropping some. The data show about 91,000 clones, approximately 83% seen once. Material: blood, obtained from a patient whose treatment included radiotherapy and nephrectomy. These receptors were obtained from a man aged 60 to 69 with renal cell carcinoma.

The chain is built from TRBV4-3 and TRBJ1-4; D call uncertain. The CDR3 has 14 amino acids. Germline CDR1 and CDR2: LGHNA and YSLEER. V was trimmed by 4 bases and J by 4 bases, leaving 10 bases between them. Here the CDR3 DNA reads TGCGCCAGCAGCCGAGCTTTGAGTAATGAAAAACTGTTTTTT. Residues: CASSRALSNEKLFF.

The chain carries TRBV7-2 and TRBJ1-3; the D is unclear. Germline V gives CDR1 SGHTA, CDR2 FQGNSA. The V end lost 5 bases, the J end lost 3 bases, and 8 bases lay between the germline ends. The CDR3 extends over 13 amino acids. The CDR3 DNA reads as TGTGCCAGCAGCAACCTCATTGGAAACACCATATATTTT. Protein product: CASSNLIGNTIYF.

The CDR3, as DNA: TGTGCCAGCAGCTTAGGGGCCCCGGGACAGGGGGCAGTTAACTATGGCTACACCTTC. Its protein is CASSLGAPGQGAVNYGYTF. The chain recombines TRBV7-6 with TRBJ1-2; 12 bases are shared with TRBD1. The V and J ends lost 1 base and 1 base, in that order; junction bases with no gene match: 10. From germline, CDR1 is SGHVS and CDR2 FNYEAQ. The length of the CDR3 is 19 residues.

The rearrangement joins TRBV13 to TRBJ1-2; the match to TRBD1 covers 9 bases. There are 17 residues in the CDR3. Losses at the gene ends were 4 bases for V and 4 bases for J; bases not matched to a gene: 13. Germline lookup yields CDR1 PRHDT and CDR2 FYEKMQ (reference sequence). In DNA, the CDR3 is TGTGCCAGCAGCTCGATTACACAGGGGGCGGAGCCCTATGGCTACACCTTC. Amino acid sequence: CASSSITQGAEPYGYTF.

This rearrangement joins TRBV13 to TRBJ2-3; the D gene is possibly TRBD2 (5 bases). With 5 bases removed from V and 2 bases from J, the gap between germline ends came to 11 bases. Germline CDR1 is PRHDT and CDR2 is FYEKMQ (reference sequence). The CDR3 consists of 14 residues. The DNA of the CDR3 is TGTGCCAGCAGCCGCGGACTTCTCACAGATACGCAGTATTTT. This encodes CASSRGLLTDTQYF.

The rearrangement links TRBV19 to TRBJ2-5; 7 bases fit TRBD1. V gave up 9 bases and J gave up 1 base; unmatched junction bases: 5. This CDR3 contains 13 residues. Per germline, CDR1 LNHDA and CDR2 SQIVND (reference sequence). The CDR3 region is CASSTGVQETQYF. CDR3 bases: TGTGCCAGCTCAACAGGGGTCCAAGAGACCCAGTACTTC.

This chain uses TRBV4-3 with TRBJ1-2; 9 positions match TRBD1. The CDR3 length is 16 residues. V was clipped by 1 base and J by 4 bases; unmatched bases: 7. The V gene's germline CDR1 is LGHNA and CDR2 YSLEER. The CDR3 DNA follows: TGCGCCAGCAGCCAAGGGTGGACAGGGGCCGTCTATGGCTACACCTTC. Protein: CASSQGWTGAVYGYTF.

A few counts support this clone. The gene calls are TRBV19 and TRBJ1-1; a possible D gene is TRBD1 (5 bases). Germline V gives CDR1 LNHDA, CDR2 SQIVND (reference sequence). The CDR3 length is 14 residues. Trimming pared 4 bases from V and 5 bases from J, leaving 14 bases between. CDR3 in amino acids: CASSTLPGRTEAFF. The CDR3 coding sequence is TGTGCCAGTAGTACACTGCCAGGGAGGACTGAAGCTTTCTTT.

This clone was picked up one time. V gene TRBV28 combines with J gene TRBJ2-7; 7 bases fit TRBD2. V shed 3 bases and J 1 base; nucleotides not matched to a gene: 3. Per the germline V gene, CDR1 is MDHEN and CDR2 is SYDVKM. The CDR3 runs to 14 residues. In nucleotides, the CDR3 is TGTGCCAGCAGTTTTGGGGGGGGTTCCTACGAGCAGTACTTC. The encoded protein is CASSFGGGSYEQYF.

The gene calls are TRBV5-1 and TRBJ2-1; D not certain. The CDR3 loop spans 14 amino acids. Trimming pared 0 bases from V and 8 bases from J, leaving 12 bases between. Germline CDR1 reads SGHRS; CDR2 reads YFSETQ. The CDR3 reads CASSLDRPPDEQFF. CDR3 DNA sequence: TGCGCCAGCAGCTTGGACCGACCCCCGGATGAGCAGTTCTTC.

V usage is TRBV7-8 and J usage is TRBJ1-5, with TRBD1 identical over 7 bases. The CDR3 runs to 16 residues. The germline V gene has CDR1 SGHVS and CDR2 FQNEAQ. The V and J ends lost 5 bases and 3 bases, in that order; junction bases with no gene match: 10. CDR3 nucleotides: TGTGCCAGCAGCCCATCTGAAGGGGGCAACAATCAGCCCCAGCATTTT. Translation gives CASSPSEGGNNQPQHF.

The chain uses TRBV29-1 and TRBJ2-5, with TRBD2 matching 13 bases. Germline loops: CDR1 SQVTM, CDR2 ANQGSEA. J lost 5 bases, V lost 7 bases, and 10 bases had no gene match. The CDR3 covers 15 residues. The CDR3 reads CSAAGTSGKVETQYF. The CDR3 DNA sequence: TGCAGCGCCGCTGGGACTAGCGGGAAGGTCGAGACCCAGTACTTC.

As DNA, the CDR3 is TGTGCCAGTAGCCAGTTCCTCGGACAGGGGACAGATACGCAGTATTTT. Its protein product is CASSQFLGQGTDTQYF. This chain uses TRBV19 with TRBJ2-3, with TRBD1 matching 9 bases. V dropped 6 bases and J dropped 3; count of bases not matched to a gene: 10. The V gene's germline CDR1 is LNHDA and CDR2 SQIVND (reference sequence). CDR3 length equals 16 residues.